This T cell receptor (beta chain) was recovered during a study of STAT5B mutations in CD4+ large granular lymphocyte leukemia. With respect to this clone: Its matching antigen is unknown.

Regarding the study as a whole: Compared with healthy controls (2/35), patient top clones favored TRBV06 (8/27). CD4-sorted patient repertoires seemed more clonal than healthy CD4+ repertoires. No patients shared main leukemic clonotypes, though roughly 25% appeared at low frequency elsewhere.

CDR1 SGHVS and CDR2 FQNEAQ come from the germline V gene. Trimming removed 1 base from V and 2 bases from J, with 10 bases in between. CDR3 length: 15 amino acids. The data were produced by immunoSEQ multiplex PCR, yet TCRdb's version contains in-frame clones alone and is incomplete. Here the sample spans approximately 35,000 clones, 65% to 80% being singletons. Sequencing was performed on CD4+ T cells from blood buffy coats. This receptor was identified in a human donor in good health. The rearrangement uses TRBV7-8 and TRBJ2-3; D may be TRBD1 (5 bases). CDR3 loop: CASSLVGAHTDTQYF. CDR3 coding DNA: TGTGCCAGCAGCTTAGTTGGGGCCCACACAGATACGCAGTATTTT.